This note documents a single T cell receptor beta chain sequence. The sample originates from a study of blood T cell repertoires in COVID-19. Overall study: Samples came from the United States, Italy and Spain, spanning acute and convalescent COVID-19. PBMCs, B-cell-depleted T cells, or T cells provided the cDNA or gDNA that made up the material.

This CDR3 spans 12 amino acids. Between the trimmed V and J ends, which lost 3 bases and 4 bases, there was a span of 6 bases. Germline assignment: CDR1 SNHLY and CDR2 FYNNEI. Original methodology: Nucleated cell counts were estimated from reference gene primer amplification. Assay: immunoSEQ multiplex PCR; the TCRdb copy retains only in-frame clones and omits some. For V, J and clone size, that table is used; D and trimming come from the DNA. The table includes a few hundred thousand clones, about 80% detected once. The TCR was taken from a woman in her fifties or sixties with acute or convalescent COVID-19. The sequencing sample was made of peripheral blood. The chain links TRBV2 to TRBJ2-5; D uncertain. The CDR3, as DNA: TGTGCCAGCAGTGACCCTACAGAGACCCAGTACTTC. Its protein product is CASSDPTETQYF.